The source of this T cell receptor (beta chain) is a study of blood T cell repertoires in COVID-19. Study details: Acute and convalescent COVID-19 samples came from the United States, Italy and Spain. T cells, B-cell-depleted T cells, or PBMCs supplied cDNA or gDNA.

The authors' processing: The authors estimated nucleated cell counts from reference gene primer amplification. Here immunoSEQ multiplex PCR was the method, and the copy in TCRdb shows in-frame clones only, minus some. That table furnishes V, J and clone size, whereas the DNA furnished D and trimming. This sample has fewer than 350,000 clones, with approximately 92% found just once. This CDR3 contains 15 residues. Germline lookup yields CDR1 MNHNY and CDR2 SVGAGI (reference sequence). Between the trimmed V and J ends, which lost 7 bases and 4 bases, there was a span of 16 bases. Followed over time, Seattle patients had been enrolled while infection was active.

The chain recombines TRBV6-6 with TRBJ1-4, with a tentative D call TRBD1 (6 bases). The sample consisted of peripheral blood. The clonotype originates from a woman in her 30s with COVID-19, enrolled during active disease. The CDR3 sequence: CASKIDRTNNEKLFF. As DNA, the CDR3 is TGTGCCAGCAAAATAGACAGGACCAATAATGAAAAACTGTTTTTT.